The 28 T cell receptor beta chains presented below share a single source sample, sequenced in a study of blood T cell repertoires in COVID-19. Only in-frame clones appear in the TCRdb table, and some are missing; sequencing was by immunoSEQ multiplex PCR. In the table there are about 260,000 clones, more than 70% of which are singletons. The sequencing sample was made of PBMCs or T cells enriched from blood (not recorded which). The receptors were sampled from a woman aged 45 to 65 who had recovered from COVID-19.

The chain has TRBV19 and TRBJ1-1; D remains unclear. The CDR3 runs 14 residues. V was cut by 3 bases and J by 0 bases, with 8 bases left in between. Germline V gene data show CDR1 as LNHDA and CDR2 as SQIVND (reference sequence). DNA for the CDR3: TGTGCCAGTAGTATCGCAGGAATGAACACTGAAGCTTTCTTT. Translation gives CASSIAGMNTEAFF.

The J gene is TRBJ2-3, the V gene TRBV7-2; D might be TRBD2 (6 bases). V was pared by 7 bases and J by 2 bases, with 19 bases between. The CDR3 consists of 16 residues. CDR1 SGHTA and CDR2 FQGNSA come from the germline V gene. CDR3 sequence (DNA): TGTGCCAGCATTTCAACGCGGCGGGGCCTCACAGATACGCAGTATTTT. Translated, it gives CASISTRRGLTDTQYF.

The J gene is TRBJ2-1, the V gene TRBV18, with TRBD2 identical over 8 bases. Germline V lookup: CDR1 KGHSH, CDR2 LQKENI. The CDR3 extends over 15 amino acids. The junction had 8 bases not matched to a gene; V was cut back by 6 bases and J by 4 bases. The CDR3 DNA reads TGTGCCAGCTCGGGAACTCGCGGGGGGTACAATGAGCAGTTCTTC. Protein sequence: CASSGTRGGYNEQFF.

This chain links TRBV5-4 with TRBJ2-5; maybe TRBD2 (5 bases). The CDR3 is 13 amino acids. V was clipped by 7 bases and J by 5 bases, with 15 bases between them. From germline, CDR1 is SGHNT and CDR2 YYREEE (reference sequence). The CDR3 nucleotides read TGTGCCAGCTCCCCGAGGGATGTCGAGACCCAGTACTTC. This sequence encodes CASSPRDVETQYF. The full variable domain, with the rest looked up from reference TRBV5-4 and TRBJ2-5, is ETGVTQSPTHLIKTRGQQVTLRCSSQSGHNTVSWYQQALGQGPQFIFQYYREEENGRGNFPPRFSGLQFPNYSSELNVNALELDDSALYLCASSPRDVETQYFGPGTRLLVL.

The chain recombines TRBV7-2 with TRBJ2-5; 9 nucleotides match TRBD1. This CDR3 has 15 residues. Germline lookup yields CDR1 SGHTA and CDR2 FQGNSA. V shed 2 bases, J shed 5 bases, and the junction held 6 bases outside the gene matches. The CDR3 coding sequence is TGTGCCAGCAGCTTAAAGGGACAGGGCTTCGAGACCCAGTACTTC. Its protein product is CASSLKGQGFETQYF.

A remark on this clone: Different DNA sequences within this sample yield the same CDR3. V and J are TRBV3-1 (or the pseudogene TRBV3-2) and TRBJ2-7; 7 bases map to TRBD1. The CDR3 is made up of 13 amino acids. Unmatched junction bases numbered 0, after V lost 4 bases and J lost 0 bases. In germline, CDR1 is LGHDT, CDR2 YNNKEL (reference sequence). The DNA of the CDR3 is TGTGCCAGCAGCCGGGACAGCTCCTACGAGCAGTACTTC. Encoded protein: CASSRDSSYEQYF.

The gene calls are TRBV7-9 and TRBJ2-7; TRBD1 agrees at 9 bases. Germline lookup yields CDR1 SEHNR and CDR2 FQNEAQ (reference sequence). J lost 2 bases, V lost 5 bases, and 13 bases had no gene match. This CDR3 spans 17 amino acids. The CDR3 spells CASSPPGWDRVAYEQYF. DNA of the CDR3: TGTGCCAGCAGCCCCCCGGGGTGGGACAGGGTCGCCTACGAGCAGTACTTC.

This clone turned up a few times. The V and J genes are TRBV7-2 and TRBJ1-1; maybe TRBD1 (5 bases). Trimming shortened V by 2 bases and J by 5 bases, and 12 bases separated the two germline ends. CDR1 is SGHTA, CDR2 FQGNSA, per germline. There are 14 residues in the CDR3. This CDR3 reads CASSLQGVGTEAFF. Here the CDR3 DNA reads TGTGCCAGCAGCTTACAGGGTGTAGGGACTGAAGCTTTCTTT.

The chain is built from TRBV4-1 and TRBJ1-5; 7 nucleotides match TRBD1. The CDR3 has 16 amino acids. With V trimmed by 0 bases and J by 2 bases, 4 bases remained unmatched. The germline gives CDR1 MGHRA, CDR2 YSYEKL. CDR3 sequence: CASSQDRTGRNQPQHF. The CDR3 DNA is TGCGCCAGCAGCCAAGATCGGACAGGTCGCAATCAGCCCCAGCATTTT.

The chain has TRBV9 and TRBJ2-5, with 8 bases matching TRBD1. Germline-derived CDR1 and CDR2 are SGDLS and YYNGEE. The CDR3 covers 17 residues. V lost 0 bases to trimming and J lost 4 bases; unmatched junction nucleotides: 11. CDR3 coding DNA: TGTGCCAGCAGCGTAGGATGGGGACAGGAGGATCGAGAGACCCAGTACTTC. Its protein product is CASSVGWGQEDRETQYF.

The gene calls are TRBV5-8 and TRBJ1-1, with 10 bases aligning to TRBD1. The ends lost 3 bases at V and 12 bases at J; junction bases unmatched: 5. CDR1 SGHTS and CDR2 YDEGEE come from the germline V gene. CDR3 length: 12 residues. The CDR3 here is CASSWGDRGSFF. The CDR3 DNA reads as TGTGCCAGCAGCTGGGGGGACAGGGGATCTTTCTTT.

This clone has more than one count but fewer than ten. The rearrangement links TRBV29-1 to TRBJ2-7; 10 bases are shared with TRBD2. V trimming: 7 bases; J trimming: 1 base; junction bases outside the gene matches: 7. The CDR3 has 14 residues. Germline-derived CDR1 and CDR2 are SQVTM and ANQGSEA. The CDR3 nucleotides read TGCAGCGCTGAGAAAGCGGGAGGGTCCTACGAGCAGTACTTC. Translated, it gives CSAEKAGGSYEQYF.

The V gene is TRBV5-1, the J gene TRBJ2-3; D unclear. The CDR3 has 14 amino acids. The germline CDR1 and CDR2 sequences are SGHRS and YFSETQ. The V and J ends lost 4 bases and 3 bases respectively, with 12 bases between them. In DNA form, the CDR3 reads TGCGCCAGCAGCCTCGATAGCAGAACAGATACGCAGTATTTT. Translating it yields CASSLDSRTDTQYF.

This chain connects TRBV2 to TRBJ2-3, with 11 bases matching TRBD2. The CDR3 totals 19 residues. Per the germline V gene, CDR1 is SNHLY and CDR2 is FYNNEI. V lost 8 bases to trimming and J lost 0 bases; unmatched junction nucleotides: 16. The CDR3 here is CASGGLPSGGPASTDTQYF. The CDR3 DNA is TGTGCCAGCGGGGGACTCCCTAGCGGGGGGCCAGCTAGCACAGATACGCAGTATTTT.

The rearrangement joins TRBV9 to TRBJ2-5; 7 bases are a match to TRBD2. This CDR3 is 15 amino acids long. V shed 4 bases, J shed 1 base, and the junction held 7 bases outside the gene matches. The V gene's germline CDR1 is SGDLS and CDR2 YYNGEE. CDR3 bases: TGTGCCAGCAGCCTAGACGGGGGGTTCCAAGAGACCCAGTACTTC. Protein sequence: CASSLDGGFQETQYF.

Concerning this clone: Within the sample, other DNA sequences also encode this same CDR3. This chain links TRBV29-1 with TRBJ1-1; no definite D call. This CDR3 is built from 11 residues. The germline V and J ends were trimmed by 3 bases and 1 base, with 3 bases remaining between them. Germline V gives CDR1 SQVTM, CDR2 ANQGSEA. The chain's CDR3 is CSVDRNTEAFF. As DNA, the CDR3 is TGCAGCGTTGATCGGAACACTGAAGCTTTCTTT.

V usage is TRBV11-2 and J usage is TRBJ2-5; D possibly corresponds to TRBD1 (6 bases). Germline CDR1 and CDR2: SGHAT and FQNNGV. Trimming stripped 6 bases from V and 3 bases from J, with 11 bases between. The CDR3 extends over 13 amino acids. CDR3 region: CASRRQVKETQYF. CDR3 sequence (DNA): TGTGCCAGCAGGCGACAGGTTAAAGAGACCCAGTACTTC. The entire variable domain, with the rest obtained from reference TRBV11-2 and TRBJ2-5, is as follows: EAGVAQSPRYKIIEKRQSVAFWCNPISGHATLYWYQQILGQGPKLLIQFQNNGVVDDSQLPKDRFSAERLKGVDSTLKIQPAKLEDSAVYLCASRRQVKETQYFGPGTRLLVL.

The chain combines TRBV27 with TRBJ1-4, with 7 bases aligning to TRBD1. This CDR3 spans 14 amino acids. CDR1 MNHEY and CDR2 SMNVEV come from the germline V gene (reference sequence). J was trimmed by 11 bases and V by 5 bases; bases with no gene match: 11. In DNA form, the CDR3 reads TGTGCCAGCAGTGTCGACAGGGCGGTAAGGAAACTGTTTTTT. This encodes CASSVDRAVRKLFF.

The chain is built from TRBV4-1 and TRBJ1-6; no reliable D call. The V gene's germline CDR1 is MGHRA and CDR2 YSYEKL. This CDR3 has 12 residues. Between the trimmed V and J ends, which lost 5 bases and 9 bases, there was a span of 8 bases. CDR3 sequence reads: CASSESGSPLHF. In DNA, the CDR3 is TGCGCCAGCAGCGAATCGGGTTCACCCCTCCACTTT.

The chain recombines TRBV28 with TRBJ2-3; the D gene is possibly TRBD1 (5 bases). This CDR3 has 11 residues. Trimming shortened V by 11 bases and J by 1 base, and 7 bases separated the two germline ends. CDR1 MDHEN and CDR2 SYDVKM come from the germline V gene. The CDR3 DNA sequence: TGTGCCGCCAGGGGCACAGATACGCAGTATTTT. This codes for CAARGTDTQYF.

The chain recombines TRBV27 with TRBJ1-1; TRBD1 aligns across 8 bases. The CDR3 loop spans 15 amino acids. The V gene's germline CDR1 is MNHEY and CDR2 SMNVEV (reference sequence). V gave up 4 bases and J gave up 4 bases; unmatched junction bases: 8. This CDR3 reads CASSSTRGQGTEAFF. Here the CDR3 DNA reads TGTGCCAGCAGTTCCACCAGGGGGCAAGGCACTGAAGCTTTCTTT.

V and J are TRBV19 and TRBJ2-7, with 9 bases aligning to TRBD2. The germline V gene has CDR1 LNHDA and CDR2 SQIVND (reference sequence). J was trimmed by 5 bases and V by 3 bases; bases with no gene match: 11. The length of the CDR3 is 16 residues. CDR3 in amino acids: CASSIDLAGTRDEQYF. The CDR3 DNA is TGTGCCAGTAGTATTGACCTAGCGGGGACTCGTGACGAGCAGTACTTC.

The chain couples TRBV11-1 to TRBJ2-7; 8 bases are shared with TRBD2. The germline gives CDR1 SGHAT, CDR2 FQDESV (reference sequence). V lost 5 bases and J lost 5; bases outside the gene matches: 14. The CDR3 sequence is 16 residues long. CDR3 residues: CASSKLGGLAGDEQYF. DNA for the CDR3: TGTGCCAGCAGCAAGCTAGGAGGACTAGCCGGCGACGAGCAGTACTTC.

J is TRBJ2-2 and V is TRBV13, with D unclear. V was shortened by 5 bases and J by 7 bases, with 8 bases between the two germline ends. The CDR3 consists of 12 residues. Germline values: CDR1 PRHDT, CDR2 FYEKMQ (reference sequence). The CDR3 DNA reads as TGTGCCAGCAGCAACACGGGCGGGGAGCTGTTTTTT. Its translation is CASSNTGGELFF.

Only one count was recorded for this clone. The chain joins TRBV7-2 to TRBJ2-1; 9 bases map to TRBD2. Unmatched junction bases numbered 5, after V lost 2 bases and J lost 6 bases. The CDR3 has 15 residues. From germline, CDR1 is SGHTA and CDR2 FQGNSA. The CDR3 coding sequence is TGTGCCAGCAGCTTACAGCGGGGGGTTTCCAATGAGCAGTTCTTC. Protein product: CASSLQRGVSNEQFF. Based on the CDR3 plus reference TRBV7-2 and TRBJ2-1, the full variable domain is GAGVSQSPSNKVTEKGKDVELRCDPISGHTALYWYRQSLGQGLEFLIYFQGNSAPDKSGLPSDRFSAERTGGSVSTLTIQRTQQEDSAVYLCASSLQRGVSNEQFFGPGTRLTVL.

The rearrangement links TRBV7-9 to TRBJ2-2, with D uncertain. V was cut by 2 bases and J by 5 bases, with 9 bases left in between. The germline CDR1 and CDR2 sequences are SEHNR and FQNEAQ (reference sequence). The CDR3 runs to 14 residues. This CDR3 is CASSLRVGTGELFF. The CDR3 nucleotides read TGTGCCAGCAGCTTACGGGTCGGGACCGGGGAGCTGTTTTTT.

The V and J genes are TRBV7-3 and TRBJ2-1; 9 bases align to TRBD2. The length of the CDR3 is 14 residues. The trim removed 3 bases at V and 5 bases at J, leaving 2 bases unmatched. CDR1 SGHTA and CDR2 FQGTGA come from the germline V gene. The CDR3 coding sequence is TGTGCCAGCAGCTTGACTAGCGGAAACAATGAGCAGTTCTTC. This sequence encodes CASSLTSGNNEQFF.

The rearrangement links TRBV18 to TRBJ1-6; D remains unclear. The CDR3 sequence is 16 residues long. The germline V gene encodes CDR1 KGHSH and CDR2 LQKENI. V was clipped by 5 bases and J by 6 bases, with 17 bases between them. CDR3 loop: CASSYSPPEGNSPLHF. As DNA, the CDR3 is TGTGCCAGCTCATACAGTCCTCCTGAGGGTAATTCACCCCTCCACTTT.